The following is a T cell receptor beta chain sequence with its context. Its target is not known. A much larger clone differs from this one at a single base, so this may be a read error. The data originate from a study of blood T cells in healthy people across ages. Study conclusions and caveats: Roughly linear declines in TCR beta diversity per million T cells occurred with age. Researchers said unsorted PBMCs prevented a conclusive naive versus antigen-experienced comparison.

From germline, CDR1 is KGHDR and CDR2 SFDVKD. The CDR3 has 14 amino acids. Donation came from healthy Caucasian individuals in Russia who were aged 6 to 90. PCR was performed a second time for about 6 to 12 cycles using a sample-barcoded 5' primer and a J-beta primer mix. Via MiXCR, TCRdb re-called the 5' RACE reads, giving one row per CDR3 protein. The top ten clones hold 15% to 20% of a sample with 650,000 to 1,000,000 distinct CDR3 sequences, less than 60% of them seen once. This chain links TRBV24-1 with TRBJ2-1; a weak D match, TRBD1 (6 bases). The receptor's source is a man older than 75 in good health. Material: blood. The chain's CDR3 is CATRAQGPYIEQFF. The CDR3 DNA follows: TGTGCCACCCGGGCCCAGGGGCCCTACATTGAGCAGTTCTTC.